This TCR beta chain was sequenced for a study of shared T cell receptors in the human thymus. The CDR3 is 16 residues long. The V gene end was trimmed by 4 bases and the J gene end by 0 bases; junction bases not matched to a gene: 6. Per the germline V gene, CDR1 is LGHNA and CDR2 is YSLEER. The data were produced by immunoSEQ multiplex PCR, yet TCRdb's version contains in-frame clones alone and is incomplete. The sample carries hundreds of thousands of clones, roughly 88% recorded once. The sample was also reused in another study, on human thymus T cells. This second report adds: The donors were infants in Finland with congenital heart defects, otherwise immunologically healthy. Thymus tissue was removed during corrective cardiac surgery. The authors found apparently biased V and J gene usage in thymic and blood repertoires.

Sample: thymocytes. The TCR originated in a boy less than two years old with a congenital heart defect. The rearrangement uses TRBV4-3 and TRBJ1-3; 7 bases are shared with TRBD1. The CDR3: CASSRRQGSSGNTIYF. DNA of the CDR3: TGCGCCAGCAGCCGCAGACAGGGTAGCTCTGGAAACACCATATATTTT.